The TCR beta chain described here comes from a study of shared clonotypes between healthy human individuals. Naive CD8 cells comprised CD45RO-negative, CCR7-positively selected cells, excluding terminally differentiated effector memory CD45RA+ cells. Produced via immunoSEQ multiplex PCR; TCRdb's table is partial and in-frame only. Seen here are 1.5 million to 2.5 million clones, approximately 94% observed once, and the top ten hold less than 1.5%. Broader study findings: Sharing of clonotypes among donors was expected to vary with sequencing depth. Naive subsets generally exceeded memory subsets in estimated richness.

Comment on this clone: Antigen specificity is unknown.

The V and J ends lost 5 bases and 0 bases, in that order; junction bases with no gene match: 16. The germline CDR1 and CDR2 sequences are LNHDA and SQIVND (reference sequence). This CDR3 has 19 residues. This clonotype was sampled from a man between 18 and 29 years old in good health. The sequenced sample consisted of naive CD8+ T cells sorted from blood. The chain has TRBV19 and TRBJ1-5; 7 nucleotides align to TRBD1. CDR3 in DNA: TGTGCCAGTAGTCTTCAGACAGGGAGCGACCCCTATAGCAATCAGCCCCAGCATTTT. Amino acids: CASSLQTGSDPYSNQPQHF. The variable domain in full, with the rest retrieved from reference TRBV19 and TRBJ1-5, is DGGITQSPKYLFRKEGQNVTLSCEQNLNHDAMYWYRQDPGQGLRLIYYSQIVNDFQKGDIAEGYSVSREKKESFPLTVTSAQKNPTAFYLCASSLQTGSDPYSNQPQHFGDGTRLSIL.